What follows are 32 T cell receptor beta chains derived from one specimen sequenced in a study of blood T cell repertoires in COVID-19 (TCRdb year 2020). To prepare the library, the immunoSEQ multiplex PCR assay was applied. Entries here come from immuneACCESS through TCRdb and include only in-frame sequences with V and J called. Some clones fail to appear in such tables; in the studies checked, an unresolved V gene covers under half of the shortfall, and the cause of the remainder is unknown. The sample table lists 150,000 to 200,000 clones, 65% to 90% of them with a count of one. Clones ranked in the top ten supply roughly 1.4% of the sample. Sequenced input: peripheral blood. The receptors stem from a human donor in a cohort sampled during active COVID-19.

Concerning this clone: This specimen includes other DNA sequences encoding the same CDR3. V is TRBV3-1 (or the pseudogene TRBV3-2) and J is TRBJ2-5; no reliable D call. V lost 1 base to trimming and J lost 4 bases, with 4 bases between them. CDR1 and CDR2 (germline): LGHDT, YNNKEL (reference sequence). This CDR3 is 12 amino acids long. The CDR3 sequence is CASSQGRETQYF. DNA of the CDR3: TGTGCCAGCAGCCAAGGTCGAGAGACCCAGTACTTC.

The rearrangement links TRBV7-9 to TRBJ2-7, with D perhaps matching TRBD1 (5 bases). Germline V gives CDR1 SEHNR, CDR2 FQNEAQ (reference sequence). The CDR3 totals 15 residues. Trimming took off 5 bases at V and 5 bases at J, with 19 bases between the two ends. The CDR3 DNA follows: TGTGCCAGCAGCACTGACAGACTCTTCGGCGACGAGCAGTACTTC. Protein sequence: CASSTDRLFGDEQYF.

This clone showed up just once. The chain has TRBV7-6 and TRBJ1-5; TRBD1 is a possible D gene (6 bases). The CDR3 covers 15 residues. CDR1 is SGHVS and CDR2 is FNYEAQ in the germline V gene. Trimming took off 1 base at V and 2 bases at J, with 9 bases between the two ends. The CDR3 protein is CASSLVAGGNQPQHF. In nucleotides, the CDR3 is TGTGCCAGCAGCTTAGTTGCAGGGGGCAATCAGCCCCAGCATTTT.

V is TRBV27 and J is TRBJ1-1, with D unclear. There are 13 residues in the CDR3. Trimming pared 5 bases from V and 5 bases from J, leaving 12 bases between. Per the germline V gene, CDR1 is MNHEY and CDR2 is SMNVEV (reference sequence). CDR3 residues: CASSPLVRTEAFF. The CDR3 region has the DNA TGTGCCAGCAGTCCTCTTGTCAGGACTGAAGCTTTCTTT.

This clone was counted many times. V gene TRBV5-5 combines with J gene TRBJ2-7, with 8 bases fitting TRBD2. This CDR3 comprises 13 residues. Germline V gives CDR1 SGHKS, CDR2 YYEKEE (reference sequence). V was clipped by 2 bases and J by 5 bases; unmatched bases: 3. CDR3 residues: CASSLREGDEQYF. CDR3 DNA sequence: TGTGCCAGCAGCTTACGGGAGGGCGACGAGCAGTACTTC. Filled out from reference TRBV5-5 and TRBJ2-7, the complete variable domain reads DAGVTQSPTHLIKTRGQQVTLRCSPISGHKSVSWYQQVLGQGPQFIFQYYEKEERGRGNFPDRFSARQFPNYSSELNVNALLLGDSALYLCASSLREGDEQYFGPGTRLTVT.

V gene TRBV4-3 combines with J gene TRBJ1-1; 8 positions match TRBD1. CDR1 is LGHNA and CDR2 is YSLEER in the germline V gene. The CDR3 runs 15 residues. V was pared by 1 base and J by 6 bases, with 7 bases of the junction left unmatched. The CDR3 sequence: CASSQARTGFAEAFF. CDR3 sequence (DNA): TGCGCCAGCAGCCAAGCTAGGACAGGGTTCGCTGAAGCTTTCTTT.

The chain carries TRBV28 and TRBJ1-5; 10 bases line up with TRBD1. Germline CDR1 and CDR2: MDHEN and SYDVKM. This CDR3 has 15 amino acids. V dropped 4 bases and J dropped 2; count of bases not matched to a gene: 2. The CDR3 region is CASSWTGGGNQPQHF. In nucleotides, the CDR3 is TGTGCCAGCAGTTGGACAGGGGGAGGCAATCAGCCCCAGCATTTT.

The chain combines TRBV2 with TRBJ2-3; D is undetermined. The germline gives CDR1 SNHLY, CDR2 FYNNEI. V gave up 2 bases and J gave up 0 bases, with 9 bases separating them. There are 15 residues in the CDR3. As DNA, the CDR3 is TGTGCCAGCAGTGAACAGTGGTCTAGCACAGATACGCAGTATTTT. As protein: CASSEQWSSTDTQYF.

The rearrangement joins TRBV18 to TRBJ1-4; 8 bases align to TRBD1. The CDR3 consists of 17 residues. With V trimmed by 3 bases and J by 4 bases, 10 bases remained unmatched. From germline, CDR1 is KGHSH and CDR2 LQKENI. The CDR3 sequence: CASSPMDRVGRNEKLFF. The CDR3 DNA reads as TGTGCCAGCTCACCGATGGACAGGGTAGGACGTAATGAAAAACTGTTTTTT.

With respect to this clone: The identical CDR3 is also encoded by other nucleotide sequences in the sample. The rearrangement links TRBV7-8 to TRBJ2-5; D remains ambiguous. Trimming pared 5 bases from V and 1 base from J, leaving 11 bases between. The germline V gene encodes CDR1 SGHVS and CDR2 FQNEAQ. The CDR3 extends over 14 amino acids. The CDR3 bases are TGTGCCAGCAGCCCGAGACGGAGCCAAGAGACCCAGTACTTC. Protein product: CASSPRRSQETQYF.

This clone was detected only a few times. The chain combines TRBV11-3 with TRBJ2-1; TRBD1 aligns across 7 bases. The length of the CDR3 is 15 residues. V trimming: 1 base; J trimming: 0 bases; junction bases outside the gene matches: 0. The germline V gene has CDR1 SGHNT and CDR2 YENEEA. CDR3 residues: CASSLGDSSYNEQFF. CDR3 coding DNA: TGTGCCAGCAGCTTAGGGGACAGCTCCTACAATGAGCAGTTCTTC.

The rearrangement links TRBV5-8 to TRBJ2-5; D not certain. Deletions cut 2 bases from V and 2 bases from J, with 4 bases between. Germline CDR1 reads SGHTS; CDR2 reads YDEGEE. The CDR3 is 12 amino acids. The CDR3 nucleotides are TGTGCCAGCAGCTTTTCACAAGAGACCCAGTACTTC. It specifies CASSFSQETQYF.

The genes are TRBV28 and TRBJ2-3, with TRBD2 matching over 9 bases. V gave up 5 bases and J gave up 8 bases; unmatched junction bases: 11. The CDR3 is 15 amino acids. CDR1 is MDHEN, CDR2 SYDVKM, per germline. The chain's CDR3 is CASSPAGGGRGTQYF. The CDR3 nucleotides read TGTGCCAGCAGTCCCGCGGGCGGCGGGAGGGGTACGCAGTATTTT.

CDR3 bases: TGTGCCAGCAGTGAAGCGGGGGACAGGGGATGGGCTGGCTACACCTTC. It specifies CASSEAGDRGWAGYTF. The chain links TRBV2 to TRBJ1-2, with 10 positions matching TRBD1. Germline V gene data show CDR1 as SNHLY and CDR2 as FYNNEI. The CDR3 spans 16 residues. Germline trimming cut 0 bases from V and 7 bases from J; bases unmatched to any gene: 8.

This chain links TRBV7-9 with TRBJ2-7, with D perhaps TRBD1 (5 bases). The CDR3 runs to 14 residues. Between the trimmed V and J ends, which lost 4 bases and 3 bases, there was a span of 13 bases. Per germline, CDR1 SEHNR and CDR2 FQNEAQ (reference sequence). The DNA for the CDR3 is TGTGCCAGCAGCTCCAGCAACCAGGGCTACGAGCAGTACTTC. It specifies CASSSSNQGYEQYF.

V and J are TRBV2 and TRBJ2-1; the D gene is possibly TRBD1 (5 bases). V dropped 6 bases and J dropped 4 bases, with 10 bases sitting between them. CDR3 length equals 13 residues. CDR1 is SNHLY, CDR2 FYNNEI, per germline. DNA for the CDR3: TGTGCCAGCAGGATGGACATATACAATGAGCAGTTCTTC. This translates into CASRMDIYNEQFF.

This clone has just a few counts. The chain is built from TRBV6-1 and TRBJ2-7; perhaps TRBD1 as D (6 bases). This CDR3 has 13 amino acids. V lost 2 bases to trimming and J lost 3 bases, with 8 bases between them. The germline V gene has CDR1 MNHNS and CDR2 SASEGT. CDR3 bases: TGTGCCAGCAGTGAAAGAGGGGGCTACGAGCAGTACTTC. Amino acids: CASSERGGYEQYF.

The chain joins TRBV5-1 to TRBJ1-2; D unclear. Germline V gene sequence: CDR1 SGHRS, CDR2 YFSETQ. The CDR3 is 18 residues long. Trimming shortened V by 0 bases and J by 2 bases, and 20 bases separated the two germline ends. The DNA for the CDR3 is TGCGCCAGCAGCTTGGACTGGAGTAGTCCAAGCTCGAACTATGGCTACACCTTC. It encodes CASSLDWSSPSSNYGYTF.

The rearrangement uses TRBV15 and TRBJ2-7; 14 bases line up with TRBD2. The CDR3 is 16 amino acids. Germline V gives CDR1 LNHNV, CDR2 YYDKDF (reference sequence). Trimming at V came to 5 bases and at J to 0 bases, leaving 3 bases not matched to a gene. The CDR3 DNA sequence: TGTGCCACCAGCCGGGGACTAGCGGGGGCCTCCTACGAGCAGTACTTC. Protein product: CATSRGLAGASYEQYF.

Note on this clone: This sample includes further DNA sequences coding for the same CDR3. The chain employs TRBV19 and TRBJ2-7, with D possibly TRBD1 on 6 matching bases. CDR3 size: 13 residues. Germline CDR1 is LNHDA and CDR2 is SQIVND (reference sequence). V lost 4 bases, J lost 3 bases, and 10 bases lay in between. Here the CDR3 reads CASSTGQSYEQYF. The CDR3 DNA sequence: TGTGCCAGTAGTACAGGACAGAGCTACGAGCAGTACTTC.

DNA for the CDR3: TGTGCCAGCAGCCAAGAATTACGGGACAGCAACAATCAGCCCCAGCATTTT. Translating it yields CASSQELRDSNNQPQHF. The V and J genes are TRBV3-1 (or the pseudogene TRBV3-2) and TRBJ1-5, with 7 bases identical to TRBD1. J gave up 3 bases and V 0 bases, and 8 bases lay outside the gene matches. There are 17 residues in the CDR3. The germline V gene encodes CDR1 LGHDT and CDR2 YNNKEL (reference sequence).

The genes are TRBV4-3 and TRBJ1-2; a weak D match, TRBD1 (6 bases). This CDR3 is built from 14 residues. V was trimmed by 1 base and J by 2 bases, leaving 8 bases between them. The V gene's germline CDR1 is LGHNA and CDR2 YSLEER. The CDR3 DNA follows: TGCGCCAGCAGCCAAGGAGGACAGAACTATGGCTACACCTTC. Translation gives CASSQGGQNYGYTF.

The rearrangement uses TRBV9 and TRBJ2-6, with no clear D. Germline values: CDR1 SGDLS, CDR2 YYNGEE. This CDR3 contains 15 residues. V was pared by 1 base and J by 0 bases, with 5 bases between. CDR3 amino acids: CASSVTDSGANVLTF. In DNA form, the CDR3 reads TGTGCCAGCAGCGTAACTGACTCTGGGGCCAACGTCCTGACTTTC. The entire variable domain, with the rest obtained from reference TRBV9 and TRBJ2-6, is as follows: DSGVTQTPKHLITATGQRVTLRCSPRSGDLSVYWYQQSLDQGLQFLIQYYNGEERAKGNILERFSAQQFPDLHSELNLSSLELGDSALYFCASSVTDSGANVLTFGAGSRLTVL.

J is TRBJ1-2 and V is TRBV27, with a tentative D call TRBD1 (5 bases). Trimming removed 6 bases from V and 2 bases from J, with 19 bases in between. From germline, CDR1 is MNHEY and CDR2 SMNVEV (reference sequence). The CDR3 has 16 residues. Written as DNA, the CDR3 is TGTGCCAGCAGCCAAAATCCAGTCGGACAAAACTATGGCTACACCTTC. As protein: CASSQNPVGQNYGYTF.

This chain links TRBV4-3 with TRBJ1-2; 10 bases map to TRBD1. The CDR3 covers 16 residues. Per the germline V gene, CDR1 is LGHNA and CDR2 is YSLEER. The ends lost 1 base at V and 4 bases at J; junction bases unmatched: 6. The DNA for the CDR3 is TGCGCCAGCAGCCAAGGGGGCGGGACAGGGGTCTATGGCTACACCTTC. Translation: CASSQGGGTGVYGYTF.

This sequence joins TRBV6-1 and TRBJ2-7, with D perhaps matching TRBD1 (6 bases). CDR1 and CDR2 from the germline V gene are MNHNS and SASEGT. V was pared by 1 base and J by 7 bases, with 17 bases between. This CDR3 is 15 amino acids long. In DNA form, the CDR3 reads TGTGCCAGCAGTGAAGTCGGGACACTGGCGGGTGAGCAGTACTTC. It yields the protein CASSEVGTLAGEQYF.

V and J are TRBV9 and TRBJ1-4, with D possibly being TRBD1 (6 bases). This CDR3 has 15 amino acids. The V end lost 3 bases, the J end lost 8 bases, and 17 bases lay between the germline ends. CDR1 is SGDLS and CDR2 is YYNGEE in the germline V gene. In DNA form, the CDR3 reads TGTGCCAGCAGCGCTGTGGGGGGGCGGTCCGAAAAACTGTTTTTT. Its protein product is CASSAVGGRSEKLFF.

The gene calls are TRBV19 and TRBJ1-1, with no clear D. Trimming left V 10 bases short and J 5 bases short, with 14 bases between. CDR3 length equals 12 residues. Germline V lookup: CDR1 LNHDA, CDR2 SQIVND (reference sequence). CDR3 nucleotides: TGTGCCATCCCCACCGGGGAGACTGAAGCTTTCTTT. It encodes CAIPTGETEAFF.

The CDR3 reads CATRGGTSTDTQYF. The CDR3 coding sequence is TGTGCTACCCGGGGAGGGACTAGCACAGATACGCAGTATTTT. This chain links TRBV11-1 with TRBJ2-3, with TRBD2 matching over 7 bases. CDR1 and CDR2 (germline): SGHAT, FQDESV (reference sequence). The CDR3 contains 14 residues.

The CDR3 DNA is TGTGCCAGTAGTTTGGACGGGGAGAACACTGAAGCTTTCTTT. Residues: CASSLDGENTEAFF. V is TRBV19 and J is TRBJ1-1; no firm D call. Germline V CDR1 and CDR2: LNHDA, SQIVND (reference sequence). The CDR3 is made up of 14 amino acids. The V gene lost 5 bases and the J gene lost 1 base, with 11 bases spanning the gap.

This rearrangement joins TRBV6-2 or TRBV6-3 to TRBJ1-5; 9 nucleotides match TRBD1. Germline assignment: CDR1 MNHEY and CDR2 SVGEGT. With V trimmed by 6 bases and J by 0 bases, 9 bases remained unmatched. CDR3 length: 17 amino acids. The CDR3 sequence is CASSAGTGRGSNQPQHF. In DNA form, the CDR3 reads TGTGCCAGCAGCGCCGGGACAGGGAGAGGTAGCAATCAGCCCCAGCATTTT.

This chain links TRBV29-1 with TRBJ2-7; 8 bases are a match to TRBD1. The germline V gene has CDR1 SQVTM and CDR2 ANQGSEA. The CDR3 sequence is 14 residues long. The junction had 7 bases not matched to a gene; V was cut back by 4 bases and J by 2 bases. The CDR3 here is CSVGPDRAAYEQYF. The CDR3 DNA reads TGCAGCGTTGGGCCGGACAGGGCGGCCTACGAGCAGTACTTC.